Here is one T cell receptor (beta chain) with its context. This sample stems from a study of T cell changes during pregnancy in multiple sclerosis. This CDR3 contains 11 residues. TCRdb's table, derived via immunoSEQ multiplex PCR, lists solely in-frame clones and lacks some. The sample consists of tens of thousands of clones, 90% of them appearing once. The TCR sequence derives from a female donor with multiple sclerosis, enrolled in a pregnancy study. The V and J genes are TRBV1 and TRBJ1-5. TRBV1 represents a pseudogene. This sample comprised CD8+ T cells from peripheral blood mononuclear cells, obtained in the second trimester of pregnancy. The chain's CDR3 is CTSSHDQPQHF. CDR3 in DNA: TGCACCAGCAGCCACGATCAGCCCCAGCATTTT.